This T cell receptor beta chain derives from a study of monozygotic twins with inflammatory bowel disease. cDNA synthesis was performed in eight separate reactions for each sample. TCRdb reworked the 5' RACE reads into one entry per CDR3 protein, no DNA. Its table records fewer than 450,000 distinct CDR3 sequences. Germline V CDR1 and CDR2: SGHDN, FVKESK. The CDR3 is 14 amino acids. The draw for each donor consisted of a single 2.5 ml blood sample. The rearrangement joins TRBV14 to TRBJ1-1; TCRdb gives TRBD1 as the D gene, but with no DNA this cannot be confirmed. This receptor was obtained from a human donor with ulcerative colitis or Crohn's disease, or a healthy co-twin of an affected twin (not recorded which). The material sequenced was blood. The CDR3 sequence is CASSQLLTGPGAFF.